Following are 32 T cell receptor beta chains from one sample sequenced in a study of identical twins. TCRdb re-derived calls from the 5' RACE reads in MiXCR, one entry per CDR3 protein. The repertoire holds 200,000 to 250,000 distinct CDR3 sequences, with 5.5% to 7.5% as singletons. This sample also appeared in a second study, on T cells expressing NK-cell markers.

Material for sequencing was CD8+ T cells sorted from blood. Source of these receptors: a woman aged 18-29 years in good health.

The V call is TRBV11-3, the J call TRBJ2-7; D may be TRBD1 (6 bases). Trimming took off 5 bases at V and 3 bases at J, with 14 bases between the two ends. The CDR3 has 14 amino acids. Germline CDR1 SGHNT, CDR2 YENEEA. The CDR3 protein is CASSHLGGGYEQYF. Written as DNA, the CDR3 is TGTGCCAGCAGCCACCTAGGGGGTGGCTACGAGCAGTACTTC.

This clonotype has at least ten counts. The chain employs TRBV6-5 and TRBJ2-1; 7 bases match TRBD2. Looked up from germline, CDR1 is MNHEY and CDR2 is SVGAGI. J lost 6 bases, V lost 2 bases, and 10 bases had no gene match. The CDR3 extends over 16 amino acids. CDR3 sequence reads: CASSYNAGEWVNEQFF. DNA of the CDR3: TGTGCCAGCAGTTACAATGCGGGAGAATGGGTCAATGAGCAGTTCTTC.

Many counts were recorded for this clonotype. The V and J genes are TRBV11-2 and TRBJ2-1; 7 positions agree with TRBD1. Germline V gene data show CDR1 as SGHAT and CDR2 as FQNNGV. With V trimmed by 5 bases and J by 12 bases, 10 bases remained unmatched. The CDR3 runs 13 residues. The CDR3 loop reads CASSPIKRQGQFF. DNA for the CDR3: TGTGCCAGCAGCCCCATAAAACGACAGGGGCAGTTCTTC.

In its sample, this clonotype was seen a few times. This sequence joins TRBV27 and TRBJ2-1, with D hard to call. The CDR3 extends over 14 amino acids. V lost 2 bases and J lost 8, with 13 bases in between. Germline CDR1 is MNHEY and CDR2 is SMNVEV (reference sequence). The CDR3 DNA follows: TGTGCCAGCAGTTTAGACTCAGCGTACGATGAGCAGTTCTTC. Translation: CASSLDSAYDEQFF.

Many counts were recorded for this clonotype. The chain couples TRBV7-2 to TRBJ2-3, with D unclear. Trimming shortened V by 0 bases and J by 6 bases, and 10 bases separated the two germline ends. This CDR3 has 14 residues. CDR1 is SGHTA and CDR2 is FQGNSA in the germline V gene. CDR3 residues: CASSLAPGPDTQYF. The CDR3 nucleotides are TGTGCCAGCAGCTTAGCTCCAGGTCCGGATACGCAGTATTTT.

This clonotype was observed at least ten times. This chain's CDR3 is CASSYVDEQFF. Here the CDR3 DNA reads TGTGCCAGCAGTTATGTCGATGAGCAGTTCTTC. V is TRBV12-3 or TRBV12-4 and J is TRBJ2-1; D is unresolved. The ends were cut back, 4 bases at V and 8 bases at J, with 6 bases in the middle. The CDR3 extends over 11 amino acids.

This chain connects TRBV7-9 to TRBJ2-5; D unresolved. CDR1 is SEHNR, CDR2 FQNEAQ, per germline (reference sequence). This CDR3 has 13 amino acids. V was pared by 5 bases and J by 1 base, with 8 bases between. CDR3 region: CASSPILQETQYF. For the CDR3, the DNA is TGTGCCAGCAGCCCGATCCTCCAAGAGACCCAGTACTTC.

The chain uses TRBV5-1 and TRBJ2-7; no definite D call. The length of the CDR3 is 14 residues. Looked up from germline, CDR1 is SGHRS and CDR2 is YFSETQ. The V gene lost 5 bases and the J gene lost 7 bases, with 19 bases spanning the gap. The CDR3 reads CASSQDLTLREQYF. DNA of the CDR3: TGCGCCAGCAGTCAAGACCTAACCCTGCGGGAGCAGTACTTC.

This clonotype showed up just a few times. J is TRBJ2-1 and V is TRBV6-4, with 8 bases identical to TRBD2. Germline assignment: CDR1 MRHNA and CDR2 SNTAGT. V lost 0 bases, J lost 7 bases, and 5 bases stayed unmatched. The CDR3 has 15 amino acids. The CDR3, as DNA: TGTGCCAGCAGTGACTCTATCGGGAGGGCAAATGAGCAGTTCTTC. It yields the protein CASSDSIGRANEQFF.

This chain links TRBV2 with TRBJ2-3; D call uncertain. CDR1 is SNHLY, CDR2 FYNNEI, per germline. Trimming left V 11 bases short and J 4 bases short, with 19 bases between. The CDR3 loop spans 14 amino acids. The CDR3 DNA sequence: TGTGCCGTATTGACCGCCCAGGCCTCAGATACGCAGTATTTT. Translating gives CAVLTAQASDTQYF.

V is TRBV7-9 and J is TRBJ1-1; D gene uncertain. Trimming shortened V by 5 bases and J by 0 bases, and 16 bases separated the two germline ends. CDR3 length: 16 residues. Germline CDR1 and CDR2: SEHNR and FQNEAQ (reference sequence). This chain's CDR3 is CASSPALTPLNTEAFF. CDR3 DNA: TGTGCCAGCAGCCCCGCGTTAACGCCCTTGAACACTGAAGCTTTCTTT.

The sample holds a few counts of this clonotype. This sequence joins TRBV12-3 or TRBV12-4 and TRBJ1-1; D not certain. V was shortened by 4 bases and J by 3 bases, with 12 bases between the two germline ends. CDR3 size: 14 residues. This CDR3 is CASSSAPIYTEAFF. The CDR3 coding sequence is TGTGCCAGCAGTTCGGCCCCTATTTACACTGAAGCTTTCTTT.

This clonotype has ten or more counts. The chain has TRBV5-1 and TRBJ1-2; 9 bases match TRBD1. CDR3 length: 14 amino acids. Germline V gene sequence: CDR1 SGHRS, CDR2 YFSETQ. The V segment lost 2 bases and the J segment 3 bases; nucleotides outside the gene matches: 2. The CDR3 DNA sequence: TGCGCCAGCAGCTTTAGGGACAGGGACTATGGCTACACCTTC. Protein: CASSFRDRDYGYTF.

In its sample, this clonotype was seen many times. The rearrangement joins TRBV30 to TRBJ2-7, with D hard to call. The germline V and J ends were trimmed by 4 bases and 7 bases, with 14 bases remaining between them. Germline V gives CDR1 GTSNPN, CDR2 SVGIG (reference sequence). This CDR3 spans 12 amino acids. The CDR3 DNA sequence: TGTGCCTGGAAGGATTACGACGGAGAGCAGTACTTC. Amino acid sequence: CAWKDYDGEQYF.

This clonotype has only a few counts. The DNA of the CDR3 is TGTGCCAGCACCAACAGGGGGAACACTGAAGCTTTCTTT. The encoded protein is CASTNRGNTEAFF. The chain employs TRBV27 and TRBJ1-1; 7 bases line up with TRBD1. The CDR3 extends over 13 amino acids. The germline CDR1 and CDR2 sequences are MNHEY and SMNVEV (reference sequence). V trimming: 7 bases; J trimming: 1 base; junction bases outside the gene matches: 3.

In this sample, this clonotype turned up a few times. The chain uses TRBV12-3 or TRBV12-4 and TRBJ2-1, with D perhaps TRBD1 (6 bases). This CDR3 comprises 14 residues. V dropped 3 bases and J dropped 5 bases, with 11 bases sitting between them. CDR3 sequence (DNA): TGTGCCAGCAGTTTTGGGACAACAAACAATGAGCAGTTCTTC. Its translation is CASSFGTTNNEQFF.

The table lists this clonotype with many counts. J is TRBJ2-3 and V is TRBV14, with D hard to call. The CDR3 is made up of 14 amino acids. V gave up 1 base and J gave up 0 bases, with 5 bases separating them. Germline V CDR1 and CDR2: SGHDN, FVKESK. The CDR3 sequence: CASSQVVSTDTQYF. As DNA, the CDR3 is TGTGCCAGCAGCCAAGTTGTTAGCACAGATACGCAGTATTTT.

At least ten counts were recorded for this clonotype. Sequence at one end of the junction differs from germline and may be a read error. CDR3 sequence: CASSLLAGSYNEQFF. CDR3 DNA: TGTGCTAGCAGCTTATTAGCGGGGTCCTACAATGAGCAGTTCTTC. The chain carries TRBV7-7 and TRBJ2-1, with 8 bases that match TRBD2. This CDR3 spans 15 amino acids. Germline loops: CDR1 SSHAT, CDR2 FNYEAQ (reference sequence).

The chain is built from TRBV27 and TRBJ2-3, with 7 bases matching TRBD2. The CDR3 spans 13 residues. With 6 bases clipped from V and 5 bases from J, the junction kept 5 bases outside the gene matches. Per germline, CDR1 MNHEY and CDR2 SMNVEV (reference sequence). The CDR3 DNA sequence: TGTGCCAGCAGGCTAGGCGGGAGAGATACGCAGTATTTT. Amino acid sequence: CASRLGGRDTQYF.

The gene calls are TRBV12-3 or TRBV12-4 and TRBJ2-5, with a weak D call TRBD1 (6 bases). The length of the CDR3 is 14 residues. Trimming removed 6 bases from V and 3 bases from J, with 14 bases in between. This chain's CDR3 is CASSPQGLEETQYF. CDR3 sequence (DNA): TGTGCCAGCAGCCCACAGGGATTAGAAGAGACCCAGTACTTC.

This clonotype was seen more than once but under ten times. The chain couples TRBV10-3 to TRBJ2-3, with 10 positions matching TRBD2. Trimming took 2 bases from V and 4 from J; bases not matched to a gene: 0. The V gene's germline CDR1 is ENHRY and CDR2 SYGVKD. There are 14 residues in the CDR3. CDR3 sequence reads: CAISESGGADTQYF. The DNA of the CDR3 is TGTGCCATCAGTGAGAGCGGGGGGGCAGATACGCAGTATTTT.

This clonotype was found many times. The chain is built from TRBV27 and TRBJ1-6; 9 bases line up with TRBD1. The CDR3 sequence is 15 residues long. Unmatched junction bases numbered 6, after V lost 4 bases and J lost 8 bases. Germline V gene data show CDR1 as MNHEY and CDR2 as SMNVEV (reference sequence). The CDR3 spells CASSSTGGFDSPLHF. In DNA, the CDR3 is TGTGCCAGCAGTTCCACAGGGGGCTTCGATTCACCCCTCCACTTT.

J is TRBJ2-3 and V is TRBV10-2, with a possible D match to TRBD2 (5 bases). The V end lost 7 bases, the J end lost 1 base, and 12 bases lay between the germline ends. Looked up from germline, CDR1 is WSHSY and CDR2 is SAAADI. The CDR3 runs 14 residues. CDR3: CASTRGSGTDTQYF. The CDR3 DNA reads TGCGCCAGCACCCGGGGTAGCGGCACAGATACGCAGTATTTT.

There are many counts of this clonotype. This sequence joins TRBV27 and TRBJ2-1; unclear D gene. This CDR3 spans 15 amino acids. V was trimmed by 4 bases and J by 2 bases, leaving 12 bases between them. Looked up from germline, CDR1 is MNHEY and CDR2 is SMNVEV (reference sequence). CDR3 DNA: TGTGCCAGCAGTTGGGGTATCTCAGCCTACAATGAGCAGTTCTTC. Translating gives CASSWGISAYNEQFF.

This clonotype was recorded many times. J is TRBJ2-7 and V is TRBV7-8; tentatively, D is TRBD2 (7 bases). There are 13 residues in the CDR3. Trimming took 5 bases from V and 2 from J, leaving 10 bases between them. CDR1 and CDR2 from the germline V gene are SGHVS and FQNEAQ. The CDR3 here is CASSRRGPYEQYF. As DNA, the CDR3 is TGTGCCAGCAGCCGGCGGGGGCCCTACGAGCAGTACTTC. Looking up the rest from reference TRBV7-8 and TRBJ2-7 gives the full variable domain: GAGVSQSPRYKVAKRGQDVALRCDPISGHVSLFWYQQALGQGPEFLTYFQNEAQLDKSGLPSDRFFAERPEGSVSTLKIQRTQQEDSAVYLCASSRRGPYEQYFGPGTRLTVT.

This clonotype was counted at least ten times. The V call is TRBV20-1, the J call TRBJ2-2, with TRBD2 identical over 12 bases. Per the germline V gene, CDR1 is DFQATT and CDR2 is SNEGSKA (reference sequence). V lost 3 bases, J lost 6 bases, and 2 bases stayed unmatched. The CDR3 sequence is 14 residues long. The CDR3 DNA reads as TGCAGTGCTAGGGGACTAGCGGGTTCCGGGGAGCTGTTTTTT. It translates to CSARGLAGSGELFF.

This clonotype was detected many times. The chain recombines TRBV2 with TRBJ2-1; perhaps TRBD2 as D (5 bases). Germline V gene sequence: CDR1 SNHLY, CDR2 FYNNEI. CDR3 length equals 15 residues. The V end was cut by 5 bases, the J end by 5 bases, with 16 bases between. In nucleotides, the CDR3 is TGTGCCAGCAGTCCCACCCTCGGGATTCACAATGAGCAGTTCTTC. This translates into CASSPTLGIHNEQFF.

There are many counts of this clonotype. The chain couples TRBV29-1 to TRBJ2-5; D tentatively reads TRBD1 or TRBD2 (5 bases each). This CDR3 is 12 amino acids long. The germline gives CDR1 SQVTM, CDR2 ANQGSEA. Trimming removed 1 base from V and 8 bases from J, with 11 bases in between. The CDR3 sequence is CSVEGGAGTQYF. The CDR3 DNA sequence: TGCAGCGTTGAAGGGGGCGCGGGCACCCAGTACTTC.

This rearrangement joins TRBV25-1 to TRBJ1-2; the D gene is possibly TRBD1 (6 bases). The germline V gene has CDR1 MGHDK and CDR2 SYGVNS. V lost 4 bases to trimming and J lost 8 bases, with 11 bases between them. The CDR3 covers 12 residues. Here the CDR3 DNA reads TGTGCCAGCAGTGTGGGGGCGGAGGGCTACACCTTC. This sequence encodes CASSVGAEGYTF.

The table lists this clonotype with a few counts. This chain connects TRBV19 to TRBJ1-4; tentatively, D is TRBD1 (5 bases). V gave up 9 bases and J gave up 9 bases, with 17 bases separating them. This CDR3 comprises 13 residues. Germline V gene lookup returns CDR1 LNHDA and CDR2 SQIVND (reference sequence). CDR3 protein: CASTGTADKKLFF. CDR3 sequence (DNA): TGTGCCAGCACCGGGACTGCCGATAAAAAACTGTTTTTT.

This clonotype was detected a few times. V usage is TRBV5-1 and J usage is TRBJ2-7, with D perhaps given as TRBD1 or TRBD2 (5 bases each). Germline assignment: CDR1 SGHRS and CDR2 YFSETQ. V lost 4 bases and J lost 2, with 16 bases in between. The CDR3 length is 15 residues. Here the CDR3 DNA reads TGCGCCAGCAGCCCGAGGGGCGAATGGACCTACGAGCAGTACTTC. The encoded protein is CASSPRGEWTYEQYF.

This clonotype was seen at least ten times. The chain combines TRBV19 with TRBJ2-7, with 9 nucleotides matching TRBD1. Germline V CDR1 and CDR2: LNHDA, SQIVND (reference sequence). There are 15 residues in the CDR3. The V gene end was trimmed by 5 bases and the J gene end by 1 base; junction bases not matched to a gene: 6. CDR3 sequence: CASSPAGTGSYEQYF. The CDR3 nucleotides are TGTGCCAGTAGTCCAGCCGGGACAGGGTCCTACGAGCAGTACTTC.